A selection of T cell receptor beta chains follows, all from one sample in a study of blood T cell repertoires in COVID-19. Measured with immunoSEQ multiplex PCR; TCRdb has only the in-frame clones, and not every one. The sample yields roughly 130,000 clones, approximately 84% seen once. The sequencing input was peripheral blood. These receptors were obtained from a woman aged 30 to 39 who had recovered from COVID-19. Each CDR3 is given with its conserved first and last residue. A D gene is named only where the DNA matches it firmly. Part of the rows lack a size; the others show once, few, many or a class for expanded clones.

clone_size: -
j_call: TRBJ1-3
d_call: TRBD1
cdr3_length: 15
v_call: TRBV6-5
cdr3_aa: CASSLTGTGGNTIYF
cdr3_nt: TGTGCCAGCAGTCTGACCGGGACAGGGGGAAACACCATATATTTT

clone_size: -
j_call: TRBJ1-4
d_call: TRBD1
cdr3_length: 15
v_call: TRBV7-8
cdr3_aa: CASSPPGQAFGKLFF
cdr3_nt: TGTGCCAGCAGCCCTCCGGGACAGGCCTTCGGGAAACTGTTTTTT

clone_size: -
j_call: TRBJ2-5
d_call: TRBD1
cdr3_length: 14
v_call: TRBV5-8
cdr3_aa: CASSFMTGLETQYF
cdr3_nt: TGTGCCAGCAGCTTTATGACAGGGCTAGAGACCCAGTACTTC

clone_size: -
j_call: TRBJ1-2
d_call: -
cdr3_length: 13
v_call: TRBV6-6
cdr3_aa: CASSSRAGHGYTF
cdr3_nt: TGTGCCAGCAGTTCCCGAGCAGGGCATGGCTACACCTTC

clone_size: -
j_call: TRBJ2-5
d_call: TRBD1
cdr3_length: 15
v_call: TRBV7-3
cdr3_aa: CASSAWTGAGETQYF
cdr3_nt: TGTGCCAGCAGCGCCTGGACAGGGGCGGGAGAGACCCAGTACTTC

clone_size: -
j_call: TRBJ1-1
d_call: -
cdr3_length: 14
v_call: TRBV6-1
cdr3_aa: CASSETIKGPEAFF
cdr3_nt: TGTGCCAGCAGTGAGACAATAAAGGGGCCTGAAGCTTTCTTT

clone_size: few
j_call: TRBJ2-1
d_call: TRBD2
cdr3_length: 15
v_call: TRBV3-1/TRBV3-2
cdr3_aa: CASSQLAGSYNEQFF
cdr3_nt: TGTGCCAGCAGCCAACTAGCGGGCTCCTACAATGAGCAGTTCTTC

clone_size: once
j_call: TRBJ2-5
d_call: -
cdr3_length: 12
v_call: TRBV11-2
cdr3_aa: CASSLGGGGQYF
cdr3_nt: TGTGCCAGCAGCCTGGGGGGCGGGGGCCAGTACTTC

clone_size: -
j_call: TRBJ1-5
d_call: -
cdr3_length: 14
v_call: TRBV19
cdr3_aa: CASKPAGDHQPQHF
cdr3_nt: TGTGCCAGTAAGCCGGCAGGGGACCATCAGCCCCAGCATTTT

clone_size: -
j_call: TRBJ1-6
d_call: TRBD1
cdr3_length: 12
v_call: TRBV4-1
cdr3_aa: CASSHGTGALHF
cdr3_nt: TGCGCCAGCAGCCATGGTACAGGGGCCCTCCACTTT

clone_size: once
j_call: TRBJ2-2
d_call: -
cdr3_length: 15
v_call: TRBV28
cdr3_aa: CASSFPGDYTGELFF
cdr3_nt: TGTGCCAGCAGTTTCCCAGGTGATTACACCGGGGAGCTGTTTTTT

clone_size: -
j_call: TRBJ2-5
d_call: -
cdr3_length: 16
v_call: TRBV6-2/TRBV6-3
cdr3_aa: CASSGVGTRGREAQYF
cdr3_nt: TGTGCCAGCAGCGGAGTCGGAACTAGGGGGCGGGAGGCCCAGTACTTC

clone_size: -
j_call: TRBJ1-2
d_call: -
cdr3_length: 16
v_call: TRBV5-1
cdr3_aa: CASSRDTESANYGYTF
cdr3_nt: TGCGCCAGCAGCCGGGATACCGAATCAGCTAACTATGGCTACACCTTC

clone_size: -
j_call: TRBJ1-2
d_call: TRBD1
cdr3_length: 15
v_call: TRBV27
cdr3_aa: CASSLSWTGQGGYTF
cdr3_nt: TGTGCCAGCAGTTTATCGTGGACAGGGCAGGGTGGCTACACCTTC

clone_size: -
j_call: TRBJ2-1
d_call: TRBD2
cdr3_length: 17
v_call: TRBV5-4
cdr3_aa: CASSDGTSGKGGDEQFF
cdr3_nt: TGTGCCAGCAGCGATGGGACTAGCGGGAAGGGGGGGGATGAGCAGTTCTTC

clone_size: -
j_call: TRBJ1-1
d_call: TRBD1
cdr3_length: 16
v_call: TRBV4-1
cdr3_aa: CASSQRRTGENTEAFF
cdr3_nt: TGCGCCAGCAGCCAACGAAGGACAGGCGAGAACACTGAAGCTTTCTTT

clone_size: -
j_call: TRBJ1-4
d_call: -
cdr3_length: 16
v_call: TRBV7-2
cdr3_aa: CASSLDPAGINEKLFF
cdr3_nt: TGTGCCAGCAGCTTAGATCCGGCAGGAATTAATGAAAAACTGTTTTTT

clone_size: -
j_call: TRBJ1-1
d_call: -
cdr3_length: 14
v_call: TRBV7-8
cdr3_aa: CASSPDRWDTEAFF
cdr3_nt: TGTGCCAGCAGCCCAGACAGGTGGGACACTGAAGCTTTCTTT

clone_size: -
j_call: TRBJ1-1
d_call: -
cdr3_length: 15
v_call: TRBV7-9
cdr3_aa: CASSFYTGRETEAFF
cdr3_nt: TGTGCCAGCAGCTTTTACACAGGGCGGGAGACTGAAGCTTTCTTT

clone_size: -
j_call: TRBJ2-5
d_call: -
cdr3_length: 13
v_call: TRBV7-3
cdr3_aa: CASSWRQGETQYF
cdr3_nt: TGTGCCAGCAGCTGGCGCCAGGGGGAGACCCAGTACTTC

clone_size: -
j_call: TRBJ2-2
d_call: TRBD2
cdr3_length: 17
v_call: TRBV9
cdr3_aa: CASSVEYSGMNTGELFF
cdr3_nt: TGTGCCAGCAGCGTAGAGTATAGCGGGATGAACACCGGGGAGCTGTTTTTT

clone_size: -
j_call: TRBJ1-2
d_call: TRBD1
cdr3_length: 13
v_call: TRBV5-8
cdr3_aa: CASSWDRAAGYTF
cdr3_nt: TGTGCCAGCAGCTGGGACAGGGCCGCGGGCTACACCTTC

clone_size: -
j_call: TRBJ1-1
d_call: -
cdr3_length: 14
v_call: TRBV7-9
cdr3_aa: CASSLFTRNTEAFF
cdr3_nt: TGTGCCAGCAGCTTATTTACGAGGAACACTGAAGCTTTCTTT

clone_size: once
j_call: TRBJ2-1
d_call: TRBD2
cdr3_length: 12
v_call: TRBV2
cdr3_aa: CASSEASGAQFF
cdr3_nt: TGTGCCAGCAGTGAGGCTAGCGGGGCCCAGTTCTTC

clone_size: -
j_call: TRBJ1-2
d_call: -
cdr3_length: 15
v_call: TRBV5-1
cdr3_aa: CASSLLHSRLYGYTF
cdr3_nt: TGCGCCAGCAGCTTGCTGCACAGTAGATTATATGGCTACACCTTC

clone_size: once
j_call: TRBJ2-1
d_call: TRBD1
cdr3_length: 18
v_call: TRBV6-1
cdr3_aa: CASSGRGQGGFPYNEQFF
cdr3_nt: TGTGCCAGCAGTGGGAGGGGACAGGGGGGTTTTCCCTACAATGAGCAGTTCTTC

clone_size: -
j_call: TRBJ2-7
d_call: -
cdr3_length: 15
v_call: TRBV6-1
cdr3_aa: CASSEGGARAVEQYF
cdr3_nt: TGTGCCAGCAGTGAGGGTGGCGCCAGGGCCGTCGAGCAGTACTTC

clone_size: few
j_call: TRBJ1-4
d_call: -
cdr3_length: 14
v_call: TRBV6-5
cdr3_aa: CASSSGFPNEKLFF
cdr3_nt: TGTGCCAGCAGTTCAGGGTTTCCTAATGAAAAACTGTTTTTT

clone_size: few
j_call: TRBJ1-5
d_call: -
cdr3_length: 13
v_call: TRBV12-3/TRBV12-4
cdr3_aa: CASSLMSSGPQHF
cdr3_nt: TGTGCCAGCAGCCTAATGTCATCCGGGCCCCAGCATTTT

clone_size: -
j_call: TRBJ2-2
d_call: -
cdr3_length: 16
v_call: TRBV5-6
cdr3_aa: CASSLAGSESAGELFF
cdr3_nt: TGTGCCAGCAGCTTGGCAGGGTCGGAGAGCGCCGGGGAGCTGTTTTTT

clone_size: -
j_call: TRBJ2-4
d_call: -
cdr3_length: 15
v_call: TRBV2
cdr3_aa: CASSEWDIAKNIQYF
cdr3_nt: TGTGCCAGCAGTGAATGGGACATAGCCAAAAACATTCAGTACTTC

clone_size: -
j_call: TRBJ1-2
d_call: TRBD1
cdr3_length: 14
v_call: TRBV14
cdr3_aa: CASSLWAGGFGYTF
cdr3_nt: TGTGCCAGCAGCTTGTGGGCAGGGGGCTTTGGCTACACCTTC

clone_size: once
j_call: TRBJ2-7
d_call: -
cdr3_length: 13
v_call: TRBV7-3
cdr3_aa: CASSPGQSAEQYF
cdr3_nt: TGTGCCAGCAGCCCAGGACAGTCGGCGGAGCAGTACTTC

clone_size: -
j_call: TRBJ2-3
d_call: TRBD2
cdr3_length: 18
v_call: TRBV7-3
cdr3_aa: CASSLRRASGGNTDTQYF
cdr3_nt: TGTGCCAGCAGCTTAAGGAGGGCTAGCGGGGGGAACACAGATACGCAGTATTTT

clone_size: -
j_call: TRBJ1-5
d_call: TRBD1
cdr3_length: 16
v_call: TRBV19
cdr3_aa: CASSIMRQGSNQPQHF
cdr3_nt: TGTGCCAGTAGTATCATGAGACAGGGAAGCAATCAGCCCCAGCATTTT

clone_size: -
j_call: TRBJ2-1
d_call: TRBD1
cdr3_length: 11
v_call: TRBV29-1
cdr3_aa: CSVEDGQGKFF
cdr3_nt: TGCAGCGTTGAAGACGGACAGGGGAAGTTCTTC

clone_size: -
j_call: TRBJ1-2
d_call: TRBD1
cdr3_length: 14
v_call: TRBV18
cdr3_aa: CASSMGQENYGYTF
cdr3_nt: TGTGCCAGCTCAATGGGACAGGAGAACTATGGCTACACCTTC

clone_size: -
j_call: TRBJ1-1
d_call: -
cdr3_length: 12
v_call: TRBV18
cdr3_aa: CASSPTSTEAFF
cdr3_nt: TGTGCCAGCTCACCCACATCCACTGAAGCTTTCTTT

clone_size: -
j_call: TRBJ1-5
d_call: TRBD1
cdr3_length: 17
v_call: TRBV23-1
cdr3_aa: CASSPSLTGLEGQPQHF
cdr3_nt: TGCGCCAGCAGTCCTTCCCTGACAGGGTTGGAAGGGCAGCCCCAGCATTTT

clone_size: -
j_call: TRBJ1-2
d_call: -
cdr3_length: 16
v_call: TRBV19
cdr3_aa: CASSQIAGSGSYGYTF
cdr3_nt: TGTGCCAGTAGTCAAATCGCCGGATCAGGTAGCTATGGCTACACCTTC

clone_size: -
j_call: TRBJ2-7
d_call: -
cdr3_length: 13
v_call: TRBV5-8
cdr3_aa: CASSFGFSYEQYF
cdr3_nt: TGTGCCAGCAGCTTCGGTTTCTCCTACGAGCAGTACTTC

clone_size: -
j_call: TRBJ1-1
d_call: TRBD1
cdr3_length: 14
v_call: TRBV3-1/TRBV3-2
cdr3_aa: CASSLDRVGTEAFF
cdr3_nt: TGTGCCAGTAGCCTCGACAGGGTAGGGACTGAAGCTTTCTTT

clone_size: -
j_call: TRBJ2-7
d_call: TRBD1
cdr3_length: 15
v_call: TRBV6-5
cdr3_aa: CASSRTLTGYYEQYF
cdr3_nt: TGTGCCAGCAGCCGGACCCTGACAGGGTACTACGAGCAGTACTTC

clone_size: -
j_call: TRBJ1-5
d_call: TRBD1
cdr3_length: 16
v_call: TRBV2
cdr3_aa: CASSTDRAASNQPQHF
cdr3_nt: TGTGCCAGCAGTACCGACAGGGCAGCGAGCAATCAGCCCCAGCATTTT

clone_size: -
j_call: TRBJ2-7
d_call: -
cdr3_length: 12
v_call: TRBV29-1
cdr3_aa: CSVEGDSDEQYF
cdr3_nt: TGCAGCGTTGAAGGGGACTCGGACGAGCAGTACTTC

clone_size: once
j_call: TRBJ1-1
d_call: -
cdr3_length: 15
v_call: TRBV14
cdr3_aa: CASSQGQATNTEAFF
cdr3_nt: TGTGCCAGCAGCCAGGGACAAGCAACGAACACTGAAGCTTTCTTT

clone_size: -
j_call: TRBJ1-4
d_call: -
cdr3_length: 14
v_call: TRBV19
cdr3_aa: CATSRWRVGEKLFF
cdr3_nt: TGTGCCACCTCTCGGTGGAGGGTGGGTGAAAAACTGTTTTTT

clone_size: -
j_call: TRBJ2-2
d_call: -
cdr3_length: 14
v_call: TRBV6-2/TRBV6-3
cdr3_aa: CASSDGLLTGELFF
cdr3_nt: TGTGCCAGCAGTGACGGACTCCTAACCGGGGAGCTGTTTTTT

clone_size: -
j_call: TRBJ1-2
d_call: TRBD1
cdr3_length: 16
v_call: TRBV27
cdr3_aa: CASSLLRDRGRNGYTF
cdr3_nt: TGTGCCAGCAGTTTATTGAGGGACAGGGGTCGGAATGGCTACACCTTC

clone_size: -
j_call: TRBJ2-7
d_call: TRBD2
cdr3_length: 16
v_call: TRBV7-8
cdr3_aa: CASSLAGLAGDYEQYF
cdr3_nt: TGTGCCAGCAGCTTAGCGGGACTAGCGGGGGACTACGAGCAGTACTTC

clone_size: -
j_call: TRBJ1-4
d_call: -
cdr3_length: 13
v_call: TRBV7-9
cdr3_aa: CASSGGYNEKLFF
cdr3_nt: TGTGCCAGCAGCGGGGGGTATAATGAAAAACTGTTTTTT

clone_size: -
j_call: TRBJ1-3
d_call: -
cdr3_length: 16
v_call: TRBV3-1/TRBV3-2
cdr3_aa: CASSFKTAISGNTIYF
cdr3_nt: TGTGCCAGCAGCTTCAAGACAGCTATCTCTGGAAACACCATATATTTT

clone_size: -
j_call: TRBJ1-1
d_call: TRBD1
cdr3_length: 13
v_call: TRBV10-3
cdr3_aa: CAISGTGPTEAFF
cdr3_nt: TGTGCCATCAGTGGGACAGGGCCCACTGAAGCTTTCTTT

clone_size: -
j_call: TRBJ2-7
d_call: -
cdr3_length: 14
v_call: TRBV11-1
cdr3_aa: CASSQFSGAYEQYF
cdr3_nt: TGTGCCAGCAGCCAATTCTCGGGGGCCTACGAGCAGTACTTC